These 27 T cell receptor beta chains came from one sample sequenced in a study of response to subunit inactivated influenza vaccine (dated by TCRdb to 2016 to 2018). The library was made by RT-PCR. Instrument on record: Illumina HiSeq 2500. TCRdb ran its own pipeline on the public reads, namely fastp trimming at Q25 and MiXCR clone calling, and kept in-frame beta chains. CDR3 protein sequences are deduplicated, and each keeps its most common genes and DNA. Recorded for this sample are approximately 530,000 distinct CDR3 sequences; about 7.6% of them occurred a single time. Over 10% of the sample comes from the top ten. Sequencing was performed on PBMCs from blood, taken less than 30 months after vaccination. These receptors came from a man aged 50-75 years who received an inactivated influenza vaccine. Donor details come from another sample of the same person, matched by shared clones.

This sequence joins TRBV19 and TRBJ2-7; 7 bases align to TRBD2. The V and J ends lost 5 bases and 6 bases, in that order; junction bases with no gene match: 7. Germline V CDR1 and CDR2: LNHDA, SQIVND (reference sequence). The CDR3 extends over 13 amino acids. CDR3 DNA sequence: TGTGCCAGTAGTGGGTGGGCTAGCGGCGAGCAGTACTTC. It specifies CASSGWASGEQYF. The whole variable domain, remainder taken from reference TRBV19 and TRBJ2-7, is DGGITQSPKYLFRKEGQNVTLSCEQNLNHDAMYWYRQDPGQGLRLIYYSQIVNDFQKGDIAEGYSVSREKKESFPLTVTSAQKNPTAFYLCASSGWASGEQYFGPGTRLTVT.

This clonotype has a handful of counts. The genes are TRBV5-8 and TRBJ1-5; possibly TRBD1 for D (5 bases). The CDR3 length is 15 residues. CDR1 is SGHTS and CDR2 is YDEGEE in the germline V gene. With 10 bases removed from V and 0 bases from J, the gap between germline ends came to 17 bases. DNA for the CDR3: TGTGCCGGAACAGGAGCCACTTATAGCAATCAGCCCCAGCATTTT. This encodes CAGTGATYSNQPQHF.

This rearrangement joins TRBV11-3 to TRBJ2-5; 8 bases are a match to TRBD2. This CDR3 is built from 16 residues. Germline loops: CDR1 SGHNT, CDR2 YENEEA. V was clipped by 2 bases and J by 4 bases; unmatched bases: 9. In DNA form, the CDR3 reads TGTGCCAGCAGCTTATGCTCCAGCGGGAGTGGAGAGACCCAGTACTTC. Translating it yields CASSLCSSGSGETQYF.

The rearrangement links TRBV18 to TRBJ2-7; 7 nucleotides match TRBD1. This CDR3 region has 14 residues. CDR1 is KGHSH, CDR2 LQKENI, per germline. With V trimmed by 5 bases and J by 3 bases, 7 bases remained unmatched. The CDR3 nucleotides read TGTGCCAGCTCAGCCGGGACAGAGGGCTACGAGCAGTACTTC. Protein sequence: CASSAGTEGYEQYF. Full variable domain (outside the CDR3, taken from reference TRBV18 and TRBJ2-7): NAGVMQNPRHLVRRRGQEARLRCSPMKGHSHVYWYRQLPEEGLKFMVYLQKENIIDESGMPKERFSAEFPKEGPSILRIQQVVRGDSAAYFCASSAGTEGYEQYFGPGTRLTVT.

A few counts support this clonotype. The chain couples TRBV20-1 to TRBJ2-7; D assignment may be TRBD1 or TRBD2 (6 bases each). CDR1 is DFQATT and CDR2 is SNEGSKA in the germline V gene (reference sequence). This CDR3 has 15 residues. V lost 0 bases and J lost 7, with 19 bases in between. The CDR3: CSARDRRDTHEEQYF. The CDR3 nucleotides are TGCAGTGCTAGAGATCGGAGGGACACCCACGAGGAGCAGTACTTC.

This clonotype was detected many times. The chain links TRBV7-2 to TRBJ2-1; D might be TRBD2 (5 bases). Germline CDR1 reads SGHTA; CDR2 reads FQGNSA. V gave up 3 bases and J gave up 2 bases, with 14 bases separating them. This CDR3 has 16 residues. CDR3 sequence (DNA): TGTGCCAGCAGCTTGGGTGGGAGCCTGGCCTACAATGAGCAGTTCTTC. Its protein product is CASSLGGSLAYNEQFF.

In its sample, this clonotype was seen a few times. V and J are TRBV20-1 and TRBJ1-1, with a possible D match to TRBD1 (5 bases). This CDR3 has 15 amino acids. Trimming removed 1 base at V and 1 base at J, with 13 bases between. Germline V lookup: CDR1 DFQATT, CDR2 SNEGSKA (reference sequence). CDR3 protein: CSARVIQGGNTEAFF. DNA for the CDR3: TGCAGTGCTAGAGTCATTCAGGGAGGGAACACTGAAGCTTTCTTT.

Only a few counts were recorded for this clonotype. The chain uses TRBV7-2 and TRBJ2-3; 7 positions match TRBD2. From germline, CDR1 is SGHTA and CDR2 FQGNSA. CDR3 length: 17 residues. The ends lost 4 bases at V and 0 bases at J; junction bases unmatched: 10. The CDR3 sequence: CASSWTRGVSSTDTQYF. The CDR3, as DNA: TGTGCCAGCAGCTGGACTAGAGGGGTCTCTAGCACAGATACGCAGTATTTT. The full variable domain, with the rest looked up from reference TRBV7-2 and TRBJ2-3, is GAGVSQSPSNKVTEKGKDVELRCDPISGHTALYWYRQSLGQGLEFLIYFQGNSAPDKSGLPSDRFSAERTGGSVSTLTIQRTQQEDSAVYLCASSWTRGVSSTDTQYFGPGTRLTVL.

This clonotype occurred a few times. The chain is built from TRBV6-2 or TRBV6-3 and TRBJ2-5; D is perhaps TRBD1 or TRBD2 (5 bases each). V was shortened by 4 bases and J by 1 base, with 28 bases between the two germline ends. This CDR3 has 20 residues. Germline lookup yields CDR1 MNHEY and CDR2 SVGEGT. CDR3 region: CASSSPPGRQSFGGQETQYF. DNA of the CDR3: TGTGCCAGCAGTTCCCCCCCGGGACGACAAAGTTTTGGGGGCCAAGAGACCCAGTACTTC.

This clonotype was seen a few times. The genes are TRBV12-3 or TRBV12-4 and TRBJ2-5; 8 bases align to TRBD1. V lost 5 bases to trimming and J lost 5 bases; unmatched junction nucleotides: 10. The CDR3 spans 15 residues. In DNA form, the CDR3 reads TGTGCCAGCAGTCCAGGGGGCGCGAGTTGGGAGACCCAGTACTTC. It codes for CASSPGGASWETQYF.

This clonotype was counted many times. This chain connects TRBV7-2 to TRBJ1-4; 9 nucleotides align to TRBD1. The CDR3 loop spans 14 amino acids. Germline V lookup: CDR1 SGHTA, CDR2 FQGNSA. The trim removed 5 bases at V and 8 bases at J, leaving 6 bases unmatched. CDR3 coding DNA: TGTGCCAGCAGCCAGGGACAGGGTGGCGAAAAACTGTTTTTT. Its protein is CASSQGQGGEKLFF.

The V gene is TRBV27, the J gene TRBJ1-6; D is unresolved. CDR3 length: 12 residues. The V and J ends lost 3 bases and 9 bases respectively, with 6 bases between them. Looked up from germline, CDR1 is MNHEY and CDR2 is SMNVEV (reference sequence). CDR3 nucleotide sequence: TGTGCCAGCAGTTTGTACGGTTCACCCCTCCACTTT. Translation: CASSLYGSPLHF.

This clonotype was found a few times. The V call is TRBV9, the J call TRBJ2-7, with 12 bases lining up with TRBD1. The CDR3 has 15 residues. V dropped 3 bases and J dropped 8; count of bases not matched to a gene: 9. The germline CDR1 and CDR2 sequences are SGDLS and YYNGEE. The CDR3 sequence: CASSGLAGTGGKQYF. The CDR3 bases are TGTGCCAGCAGCGGGTTAGCGGGGACAGGGGGCAAGCAGTACTTC.

This clonotype occurred a few times. J is TRBJ2-2 and V is TRBV20-1; D is ambiguous. The CDR3 is 16 amino acids. The V end was cut by 3 bases, the J end by 4 bases, with 18 bases between. The germline V gene encodes CDR1 DFQATT and CDR2 SNEGSKA (reference sequence). The CDR3 region has the DNA TGCAGTGCTAGGGGTTCGGTGGGCGTCCTCACCGGGGAGCTGTTTTTT. Translating gives CSARGSVGVLTGELFF.

In its sample, this clonotype was seen many times. The V gene is TRBV6-1, the J gene TRBJ1-5; no firm D call. The CDR3 runs to 15 residues. CDR1 and CDR2 (germline): MNHNS, SASEGT. V lost 8 bases and J lost 1, with 15 bases in between. The CDR3 loop is CASGPYTGSNQPQHF. The CDR3 bases are TGTGCCAGCGGCCCCTACACGGGGAGCAATCAGCCCCAGCATTTT.

In its sample, this clonotype was seen a few times. The V call is TRBV5-6, the J call TRBJ1-4; D possibly corresponds to TRBD1 (5 bases). V was cut by 1 base and J by 8 bases, with 9 bases left in between. CDR3 size: 13 residues. The V gene's germline CDR1 is SGHDT and CDR2 YYEEEE. The CDR3 DNA reads as TGTGCCAGCAGCTTGCCCGAGGGGGAAAAACTGTTTTTT. Protein sequence: CASSLPEGEKLFF.

The chain couples TRBV20-1 to TRBJ2-3; 12 nucleotides line up with TRBD2. There are 16 residues in the CDR3. With V trimmed by 1 base and J by 2 bases, 4 bases remained unmatched. In germline, CDR1 is DFQATT, CDR2 SNEGSKA (reference sequence). CDR3 region: CSARGTSGDITDTQYF. The CDR3 region has the DNA TGCAGTGCTAGAGGGACTAGCGGGGATATCACAGATACGCAGTATTTT.

This clonotype was seen at least ten times. The CDR3 DNA is TGTGCCACCAGTGAGCCTCCTAGCGGGGGGCGGAATGAGCAGTTCTTC. Amino acids: CATSEPPSGGRNEQFF. The chain employs TRBV24-1 and TRBJ2-1; 11 bases agree with TRBD2. This CDR3 is built from 16 residues. Germline V gene data show CDR1 as KGHDR and CDR2 as SFDVKD. J gave up 7 bases and V 4 bases, and 8 bases lay outside the gene matches.

The chain has TRBV7-8 and TRBJ2-7, with D unclear. Germline V gene data show CDR1 as SGHVS and CDR2 as FQNEAQ. This CDR3 has 15 residues. Trimming left V 5 bases short and J 0 bases short, with 14 bases between. CDR3 sequence: CASSRQVGGSYEQYF. CDR3 bases: TGTGCCAGCAGCCGTCAAGTTGGCGGCTCCTACGAGCAGTACTTC.

Ten or more counts support this clonotype. This chain links TRBV10-3 with TRBJ2-7; 10 nucleotides align to TRBD1. The CDR3 consists of 14 residues. J lost 2 bases, V lost 6 bases, and 4 bases had no gene match. Germline V gene sequence: CDR1 ENHRY, CDR2 SYGVKD. Here the CDR3 reads CAISPGTGAYEQYF. For the CDR3, the DNA is TGTGCCATCAGCCCCGGGACAGGGGCCTACGAGCAGTACTTC.

At least ten counts were recorded for this clonotype. CDR3 protein: CASSRDLGYNEQFF. For the CDR3, the DNA is TGTGCCAGCAGTCGGGACCTAGGGTACAATGAGCAGTTCTTC. The V call is TRBV12-3 or TRBV12-4, the J call TRBJ2-1; D is tentatively TRBD1 or TRBD2 (5 bases each). CDR3 length: 14 residues. Between the trimmed V and J ends, which lost 5 bases and 4 bases, there was a span of 12 bases.

This clonotype was picked up a small number of times. The chain uses TRBV20-1 and TRBJ2-7; tentatively, D is TRBD2 (7 bases). Germline V gives CDR1 DFQATT, CDR2 SNEGSKA (reference sequence). V was shortened by 0 bases and J by 5 bases, with 14 bases between the two germline ends. The CDR3 has 14 residues. The chain's CDR3 is CSARDRGARHEQYF. CDR3 DNA: TGCAGTGCTAGAGATCGGGGGGCTCGGCACGAGCAGTACTTC.

This rearrangement joins TRBV19 to TRBJ1-1; 8 bases map to TRBD1. CDR3 length: 14 residues. Germline lookup yields CDR1 LNHDA and CDR2 SQIVND (reference sequence). V trimming: 5 bases; J trimming: 8 bases; junction bases outside the gene matches: 10. CDR3 sequence: CASSAMDRVGEAFF. The CDR3 DNA sequence: TGTGCCAGTAGTGCTATGGACAGGGTGGGAGAAGCTTTCTTT.

V is TRBV3-1 and J is TRBJ2-4; D remains unclear. The germline gives CDR1 LGHDT, CDR2 YNNKEL (reference sequence). The V gene lost 1 base and the J gene lost 1 base, with 5 bases spanning the gap. The CDR3 sequence is 14 residues long. The CDR3 sequence: CASSQVGAKNIQYF. The CDR3 bases are TGTGCCAGCAGCCAAGTGGGCGCCAAAAACATTCAGTACTTC.

In its sample, this clonotype was seen a few times. The J gene is TRBJ2-1, the V gene TRBV3-1, with D unclear. Trimming shortened V by 4 bases and J by 0 bases, and 10 bases separated the two germline ends. Looked up from germline, CDR1 is LGHDT and CDR2 is YNNKEL (reference sequence). The CDR3 covers 15 residues. The CDR3 here is CASSRQPGSYNEQFF. The CDR3 DNA follows: TGTGCCAGCAGCCGTCAGCCCGGCTCCTACAATGAGCAGTTCTTC.

This clonotype has just a few counts. V and J are TRBV5-1 and TRBJ2-7; 11 bases line up with TRBD2. CDR1 and CDR2 from the germline V gene are SGHRS and YFSETQ. The CDR3 totals 16 residues. The V segment lost 2 bases and the J segment 1 base; nucleotides outside the gene matches: 5. CDR3 coding DNA: TGCGCCAGCAGCTTATCTAGCGGGGGGCTGTCCTACGAGCAGTACTTC. This sequence encodes CASSLSSGGLSYEQYF.

There are many counts of this clonotype. This chain uses TRBV6-5 with TRBJ2-3; the match to TRBD1 covers 9 bases. The CDR3 contains 17 residues. Unmatched junction bases numbered 5, after V lost 0 bases and J lost 1 base. Germline CDR1 reads MNHEY; CDR2 reads SVGAGI. The CDR3 DNA reads as TGTGCCAGCAGTTACTCGGGACAGGGCCGGGGCACAGATACGCAGTATTTT. Protein sequence: CASSYSGQGRGTDTQYF.